This paragraph covers one T cell receptor (beta chain) sequence. The ends lost 7 bases at V and 6 bases at J; junction bases unmatched: 2. There are 13 residues in the CDR3. From germline, CDR1 is SQVTM and CDR2 ANQGSEA. Original methodology: Counts of nucleated cells, estimated from reference gene primer amplification, were obtained. The method was immunoSEQ multiplex PCR; TCRdb's version includes in-frame clones alone and lacks a portion of them. Clone size and the V and J calls come from that table; the DNA yielded D and trimming. The data contain 70,000 to 100,000 clones, about 86% of them singletons. The data were obtained in a study of blood T cell repertoires in COVID-19. Overall study context: Sample material is recorded as cDNA or gDNA derived from T cells, B-cell-depleted T cells, or PBMCs.

The rearrangement links TRBV29-1 to TRBJ2-1, with 14 positions matching TRBD2. The specimen was peripheral blood. The clonotype was recovered from a man older than 75 with active or convalescent COVID-19. This CDR3 reads CSGGLAGGNEQFF. Written as DNA, the CDR3 is TGCAGCGGAGGACTAGCGGGAGGCAATGAGCAGTTCTTC.